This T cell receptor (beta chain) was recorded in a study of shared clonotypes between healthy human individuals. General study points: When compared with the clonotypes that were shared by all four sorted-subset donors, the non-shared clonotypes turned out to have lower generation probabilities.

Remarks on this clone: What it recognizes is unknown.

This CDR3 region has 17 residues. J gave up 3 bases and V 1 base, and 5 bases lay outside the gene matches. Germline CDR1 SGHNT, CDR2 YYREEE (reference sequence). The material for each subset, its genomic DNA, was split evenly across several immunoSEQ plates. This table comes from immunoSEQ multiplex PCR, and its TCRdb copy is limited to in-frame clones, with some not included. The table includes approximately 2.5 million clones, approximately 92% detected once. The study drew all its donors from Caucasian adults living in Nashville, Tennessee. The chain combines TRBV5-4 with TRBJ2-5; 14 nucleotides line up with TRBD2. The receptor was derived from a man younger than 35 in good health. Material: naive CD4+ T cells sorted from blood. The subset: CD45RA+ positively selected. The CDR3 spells CASSLRLAGGPEETQYF. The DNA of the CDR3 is TGTGCCAGCAGCTTGAGACTAGCGGGAGGGCCCGAAGAGACCCAGTACTTC.